Sequencing of this T cell receptor beta chain was carried out in a study of T cell clonality in common variable immunodeficiency. Whole-study findings and limits: Fewer deletions and N-nucleotide insertions were reportedly seen in common variable immunodeficiency TCR beta sequences.

TCRdb's table, derived via immunoSEQ multiplex PCR, lists solely in-frame clones and lacks some. Sampling found around 42,000 clones, none seen once. This clone has a count of ten or more. Its antigen is unidentified. The TCR comes from a human donor with common variable immunodeficiency. Specimen: peripheral blood mononuclear cells.

The CDR3 sequence: CASSLDFGRDNSPLHF. Partial CDR3 DNA: TGCGCCAGCAGCTTGGACTTTGGAAGGGATAATTCACCC. This chain uses TRBV5-1 with TRBJ1-6; D unresolved. Read data end 3 residues before the CDR3 end; the end is taken from the germline J gene. This CDR3 has 16 amino acids. Germline assignment: CDR1 SGHRS and CDR2 YFSETQ. V lost 0 bases and J 5 bases, leaving 12 bases between the germline ends. Variable domain in full (rest from reference TRBV5-1 and TRBJ1-6): KAGVTQTPRYLIKTRGQQVTLSCSPISGHRSVSWYQQTPGQGLQFLFEYFSETQRNKGNFPGRFSGRQFSNSRSEMNVSTLELGDSALYLCASSLDFGRDNSPLHFGNGTRLTVT.